The clone carrying this T cell receptor (beta chain) was seen at least ten times. What it binds is not known. For repertoire sequencing, the TCR beta CDR3 regions were amplified from RNA transcripts. HTBI-primed RT-PCR formed the first round, and a multiplex PCR formed the second. MiXCR, run by TCRdb on the multiplex PCR reads, gives a single entry per CDR3 protein. The sample includes roughly 230,000 distinct CDR3 sequences, around a fifth of them seen just once. Trimming took 0 bases from V and 0 from J, leaving 15 bases between them. The CDR3 is 18 amino acids. Germline CDR1 SGHTA, CDR2 FQGNSA. The data originate from a study of Graves' ophthalmopathy and Graves' hyperthyroidism. General study results and limits: With approximately 88% sensitivity and less than 83% specificity, a 13-signature model separated ophthalmopathy from stable hyperthyroidism.

Material: peripheral blood. The chain joins TRBV7-2 to TRBJ1-3; no clear D. The receptor was isolated from a woman aged 45 to 65 with Graves' ophthalmopathy. The CDR3 region has the DNA TGTGCCAGCAGCTTAGCCAGGACCGGCCTGCTCTCTGGAAACACCATATATTTT. Its protein is CASSLARTGLLSGNTIYF.